Sequencing of this TCR beta chain was carried out in a study of T cell responses to AZD1222 COVID-19 vaccine. CDR3 length equals 15 residues. V shed 2 bases and J shed 2 bases, with 12 bases lying between them. The germline gives CDR1 SGHVS, CDR2 FQNEAQ. Some clones are missing from TCRdb's copy, which holds only in-frame ones; the method was immunoSEQ multiplex PCR. The sample yields tens of thousands of clones, 75% to 95% seen once. Material: peripheral blood, obtained on day 0 of MenACWY control vaccination. This sequence joins TRBV7-8 and TRBJ1-2; no reliable D call. This clonotype originated in an adult in good health. The CDR3 DNA follows: TGTGCCAGCAGCTTATCGGGCCTCCTAAACTATGGCTACACCTTC. The encoded protein is CASSLSGLLNYGYTF.